A single sample gave rise to the 11 T cell receptor beta chains below, sequenced in a study of blood T cell repertoires in COVID-19. Measured with immunoSEQ multiplex PCR; TCRdb has only the in-frame clones, and not every one. The sample comprises 90,000 to 100,000 clones, more than 70% of which are singletons, and approximately 25% rests with the top ten. Sequencing was carried out using peripheral blood. These receptors came from a man aged 70 or older with acute or convalescent COVID-19.

V gene TRBV6-5 combines with J gene TRBJ2-3; 7 nucleotides line up with TRBD1. This CDR3 is 14 amino acids long. Germline trimming cut 0 bases from V and 4 bases from J; bases unmatched to any gene: 1. Germline-derived CDR1 and CDR2 are MNHEY and SVGAGI. The CDR3 here is CASSYSTGSDTQYF. In DNA, the CDR3 is TGTGCCAGCAGTTACTCGACAGGGTCAGATACGCAGTATTTT.

The CDR3 DNA reads TGTGCCAGCAGGCGACTAGCGGGAGAAGGGGAGCAGTACTTC. It specifies CASRRLAGEGEQYF. V usage is TRBV2 and J usage is TRBJ2-7, with TRBD2 matching 12 bases. Losses at the gene ends were 6 bases for V and 7 bases for J; bases not matched to a gene: 7. The V gene's germline CDR1 is SNHLY and CDR2 FYNNEI. The CDR3 has 14 residues.

The chain employs TRBV19 and TRBJ2-7; 10 bases fit TRBD2. Germline V gene lookup returns CDR1 LNHDA and CDR2 SQIVND (reference sequence). The CDR3 covers 20 residues. With 5 bases clipped from V and 0 bases from J, the junction kept 19 bases outside the gene matches. For the CDR3, the DNA is TGTGCCAGTAGTGTCAGGCCGGGACTAGCGCCTCCCTCTAGCTCCTACGAGCAGTACTTC. Translating it yields CASSVRPGLAPPSSSYEQYF. The full variable domain, its missing parts supplied by reference TRBV19 and TRBJ2-7, is DGGITQSPKYLFRKEGQNVTLSCEQNLNHDAMYWYRQDPGQGLRLIYYSQIVNDFQKGDIAEGYSVSREKKESFPLTVTSAQKNPTAFYLCASSVRPGLAPPSSSYEQYFGPGTRLTVT.

This chain connects TRBV19 to TRBJ1-2, with 7 nucleotides matching TRBD1. CDR1 is LNHDA, CDR2 SQIVND, per germline (reference sequence). The junction had 10 bases not matched to a gene; V was cut back by 5 bases and J by 4 bases. The CDR3 loop spans 15 amino acids. The CDR3 spells CASSDPLGGSYGYTF. The DNA for the CDR3 is TGTGCCAGTAGTGACCCCCTAGGGGGCAGCTATGGCTACACCTTC.

The chain couples TRBV2 to TRBJ2-1; 11 bases agree with TRBD1. There are 16 residues in the CDR3. V lost 6 bases and J lost 8; bases outside the gene matches: 12. CDR1 SNHLY and CDR2 FYNNEI come from the germline V gene. The CDR3 DNA sequence: TGTGCCAGCAGCCGTGGTGGGACAGGGGGGTCAGATGAGCAGTTCTTC. Encoded protein: CASSRGGTGGSDEQFF.

The V and J genes are TRBV28 and TRBJ1-5; D is uncertain. V was trimmed by 5 bases and J by 9 bases, leaving 11 bases between them. The V gene's germline CDR1 is MDHEN and CDR2 SYDVKM. This CDR3 is 12 amino acids long. In DNA, the CDR3 is TGTGCCAGCAGTACCGGAGGTCGGCCCCAGCATTTT. The encoded protein is CASSTGGRPQHF.

The rearrangement joins TRBV5-4 to TRBJ2-2; 13 nucleotides agree with TRBD2. The V gene end was trimmed by 5 bases and the J gene end by 0 bases; junction bases not matched to a gene: 4. The CDR3 has 17 residues. CDR1 is SGHNT and CDR2 is YYREEE in the germline V gene (reference sequence). As DNA, the CDR3 is TGTGCCAGCAGTACGGGACTAGCGGGACCGAACACCGGGGAGCTGTTTTTT. It codes for CASSTGLAGPNTGELFF.

This chain uses TRBV14 with TRBJ1-2; D call uncertain. Germline assignment: CDR1 SGHDN and CDR2 FVKESK. V was pared by 1 base and J by 3 bases, with 6 bases between. The CDR3 loop spans 13 amino acids. CDR3 bases: TGTGCCAGCAGCCAAGGCAGTCACTATGGCTACACCTTC. Its protein is CASSQGSHYGYTF.

The chain's CDR3 is CASSQDNFAQSGYTF. CDR3 nucleotide sequence: TGCGCCAGCAGCCAAGATAACTTTGCGCAAAGTGGCTACACCTTC. The rearrangement links TRBV4-3 to TRBJ1-2; D unclear. Germline loops: CDR1 LGHNA, CDR2 YSLEER. Trimming shortened V by 0 bases and J by 7 bases, and 15 bases separated the two germline ends. The CDR3 has 15 residues.

The rearrangement links TRBV3-1 (or the pseudogene TRBV3-2) to TRBJ2-3; 9 bases are shared with TRBD2. The CDR3 is 16 residues long. Trimming cost V 4 bases and J 5 bases; bases outside gene matches: 10. Germline values: CDR1 LGHDT, CDR2 YNNKEL (reference sequence). The CDR3 coding sequence is TGTGCCAGCAGCCGACGGCGACTAGCGGTGCAAGATACGCAGTATTTT. This gives the protein CASSRRRLAVQDTQYF.

The genes are TRBV3-1 (or the pseudogene TRBV3-2) and TRBJ2-2; 11 bases are a match to TRBD2. J gave up 6 bases and V 1 base, and 7 bases lay outside the gene matches. CDR1 is LGHDT, CDR2 YNNKEL, per germline (reference sequence). The CDR3 runs 17 residues. CDR3 in amino acids: CASSQVATSGAPGELFF. CDR3 coding DNA: TGTGCCAGCAGCCAAGTGGCGACTAGCGGGGCACCCGGGGAGCTGTTTTTT.